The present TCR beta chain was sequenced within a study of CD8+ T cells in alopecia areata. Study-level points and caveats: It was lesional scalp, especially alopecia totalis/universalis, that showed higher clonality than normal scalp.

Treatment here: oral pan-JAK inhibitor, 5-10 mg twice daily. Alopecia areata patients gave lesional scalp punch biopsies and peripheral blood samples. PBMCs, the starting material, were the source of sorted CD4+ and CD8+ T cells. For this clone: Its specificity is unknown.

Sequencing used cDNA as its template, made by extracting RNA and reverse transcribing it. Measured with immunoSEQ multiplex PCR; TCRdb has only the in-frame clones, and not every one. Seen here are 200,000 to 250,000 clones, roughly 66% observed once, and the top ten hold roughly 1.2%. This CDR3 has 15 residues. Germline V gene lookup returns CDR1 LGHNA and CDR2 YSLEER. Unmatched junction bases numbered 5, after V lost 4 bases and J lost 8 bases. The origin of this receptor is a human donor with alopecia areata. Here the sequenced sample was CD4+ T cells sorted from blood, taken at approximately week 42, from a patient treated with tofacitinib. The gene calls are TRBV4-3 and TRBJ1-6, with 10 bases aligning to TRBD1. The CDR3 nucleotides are TGCGCCAGCAGCCGACAGGGGGCTGGGGATTCACCCCTCCACTTT. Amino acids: CASSRQGAGDSPLHF.